These T cell receptor beta chains were read from a single sample in a study of T cells in Graves' hyperthyroidism and ophthalmopathy. TCRdb re-analysed the multiplex PCR reads in MiXCR, keeping a single row per CDR3 protein. The sample yields approximately 530,000 distinct CDR3 sequences, about 20% seen once. The sample comprised blood. The receptors originated from a man aged 40-49 years with Graves' ophthalmopathy. CDR3s leave out the opening cysteine and the closing phenylalanine or tryptophan.

v_call,cdr3_length,j_call,cdr3_aa
TRBV9,13,TRBJ2-5,ASSVSGVPWETQY
TRBV6-1,13,TRBJ2-4,ASSSKGTAKNIQY
TRBV3-1,14,TRBJ1-6,ASSQGGSSYNSPLH
TRBV13,14,TRBJ2-7,ASSFPSGVPGYEQY
TRBV14,15,-,ASSPNILAVSYNEQY
TRBV19,11,TRBJ1-6,ASSMTGNSPLH
TRBV11-2,15,TRBJ2-1,ASSRNPSGSSNNEQF
TRBV20-1,13,TRBJ1-6,SARDLGQGNSPLH
TRBV18,12,TRBJ1-6,ASSPGLNPSPLH
TRBV3-1,11,TRBJ2-2,ASSLTWPGELF
TRBV30,13,TRBJ2-7,AWTNPGTASYEQY
TRBV12-5,13,TRBJ1-1,ASALSTGANTEAF
TRBV12-3/TRBV12-4,10,TRBJ2-3,ASQDRADAQY
TRBV28,12,TRBJ1-6,ATFRSGGYSPLH
TRBV7-9,14,TRBJ1-1,ASSLRAMTEGTEAF
TRBV12-3/TRBV12-4,11,TRBJ2-3,ASSSDRANTQY
TRBV6-1,15,TRBJ1-2,ASSPTGAIAKRNGYT
TRBV7-6,14,TRBJ2-1,ASSLDPGQGGNEQF
TRBV27,13,TRBJ1-2,ASSSRGQGDYGYT
TRBV7-2,13,TRBJ2-5,ASSLTLGQPETQY
TRBV30,8,TRBJ1-2,AWSVSRKT
TRBV7-9,12,TRBJ1-2,ASSSSGGSNGYT
TRBV28,12,TRBJ1-3,ASSFPGSGNTIY
TRBV18,11,TRBJ2-7,ASSPRDPLEQY
TRBV7-8,14,TRBJ1-6,ASSDRDSSYNSPLH
TRBV28,13,TRBJ2-1,ASCPLTSGYNEQF
TRBV5-1,13,TRBJ2-1,ASRSTGLAINEQF
TRBV28,13,TRBJ2-2,ASSLQGAQGGELF
TRBV6-2/TRBV6-3,9,TRBJ2-1,ASGYVNEQF
TRBV5-1,12,TRBJ2-5,ASSLTVWGETQY
TRBV7-2,15,TRBJ2-1,ASSLVGPGGSYNEQF
TRBV5-5,14,TRBJ2-5,ASSLGARDSQETQY
TRBV18,12,TRBJ1-5,ASSLRAINQPQH
TRBV12-3/TRBV12-4,14,TRBJ2-2,ASSPPIGARTGELF
TRBV6-1,13,TRBJ1-2,ASRNATPGDYGYT
TRBV7-2,12,TRBJ2-7,ASSNRGDSTEQY
TRBV19,16,TRBJ1-1,ASSPRDRGPGRNTEAF
TRBV29-1,8,TRBJ2-1,SALEDEQF
TRBV28,12,TRBJ2-1,ASSYIAGRGEQF
TRBV11-2,13,TRBJ2-7,ASSQSLAGGHEQY
TRBV6-2/TRBV6-3,13,TRBJ2-4,ASSYSREDRDIQY
TRBV28,9,TRBJ2-7,AWGPSGEQY
TRBV5-1,14,TRBJ2-5,ASSLAGSGGKETQY
TRBV9,15,TRBJ2-2,ASSVRSGEANTGELF
TRBV7-2,12,TRBJ1-1,ASSLVEANTEAF